This TCR beta chain is from a study of identical twins. One entry per CDR3 protein, called by TCRdb with MiXCR from the 5' RACE reads. The sample holds some 500,000 distinct CDR3 sequences, approximately 22% seen once. On this clonotype: The germline gene is not matched at one end of the junction; a read error may be the cause.

The CDR3 contains 15 residues. CDR1 SGHDT and CDR2 YYEEEE come from the germline V gene. The sample was also linked to a second study, of T cells expressing NK-cell markers.

V is TRBV5-6 and J is TRBJ1-1, with D possibly TRBD1 on 5 matching bases. This receptor was obtained from a woman under 30 in good health. The sequenced sample was CD4+ T cells sorted from blood. This CDR3 is CASSLDAGVGTEAVF. In nucleotides, the CDR3 is TGTGCCAGCAGCTTGGACGCGGGGGTGGGCACTGAAGCTGTCTTT.